Detailed here is one T cell receptor (beta chain). V was pared by 3 bases and J by 5 bases, with 14 bases of the junction left unmatched. Germline V lookup: CDR1 SGDLS, CDR2 YYNGEE. There are 16 residues in the CDR3. This sample was included in a study of blood T cell repertoires in COVID-19. At the level of the study: Acute-phase and convalescent COVID-19 samples originated in the United States, Italy and Spain. T cells, B-cell-depleted T cells, or PBMCs provided the cDNA or gDNA that served as material.

Original methodology: For nucleated cells, counts were estimated from reference gene primer amplification. Clones were sequenced by immunoSEQ multiplex PCR, and TCRdb holds only the in-frame ones, with some missing. V and J calls and clone size come straight from that table; D and trimming were deduced from the DNA. The sample records about 59,000 clones, around 80% being singletons. This clonotype originated in a man older than 75 with acute or convalescent COVID-19. The sample taken for sequencing was peripheral blood. J is TRBJ2-7 and V is TRBV9; the match to TRBD1 covers 7 bases. CDR3 DNA sequence: TGTGCCAGCAGCGGGGGATCCTCGGACAGGAATGACGAGCAGTACTTC. Translating it yields CASSGGSSDRNDEQYF.